The T cell receptor (beta chain) under discussion was sequenced for a study of cytomegalovirus exposure and HLA in healthy donors (dated by TCRdb to 2017 to 2019). Study-level background: In an earlier analysis of some 550 of the donors, 276 Gb of sequence data and about 110 million unique TCR beta sequences from roughly 190 million T cells were reported. Roughly 5 DR-DQ haplotypes were treated as single units for association and clustering because of strong linkage in the cohort. A separate validation cohort of 100 to 150 different subjects was used in addition to the approximately 700-subject first cohort. Alongside the repertoire data, information on donor age, sex, ethnicity and CMV serostatus was compiled. Every repertoire in the discovery cohort had been generated on one and the same sequencing platform. To predict cytomegalovirus infection status, the study brought together high-throughput TCR immunosequencing, statistical association of individual TCRs with disease status, and machine learning. Typing coverage differed by locus: A, B, C, DRB1 and DQB1 were typed in roughly 620-630 donors, DQA1 in 522, DPA1 in some 610, and DPB1 in 472. Around 320 gigabases of sequencing data and tens of millions of unique TCR sequences were included in an early release covering 500 to 750 HLA-typed donors. The study was designed to test whether signatures of past pathogen exposure could be identified by cataloging public T cell receptors. Among under 450 genotyped donors of the cohort, an average of around 240,000 unique TCR beta nucleotide sequences were sequenced per donor, roughly 20% of them non-productive. The later analysis used no new phenotypic data to find candidate immune exposures, relying instead on TCR beta sequences and their occurrence across donors. A later analysis re-analyzed previously published TCR beta repertoires from 666 donors and added high-resolution HLA genotyping to study TCR occurrence patterns. The genetic ancestry cluster associated with self-reported Caucasian donors included 80% to 90% of the approximately 400 genotyped donors. HLA typing included class I and class II loci at four-digit resolution. Using immunosequencing, the study profiled T cell repertoires from fewer than 700 subjects and related those repertoires to cytomegalovirus serostatus. A later genetic analysis used genome-wide SNP genotypes for 398 of the 666 donors, treating that subset as a discovery cohort. To decide whether each TCR beta V gene segment behaved as functional or pseudogenic, an earlier analysis of fewer than 750 of the donors relied on high-throughput TCR beta sequencing. Study-wide findings and limitations: Most TCR sequences were observed very rarely across donors, whereas some public TCRs were present in many individuals. A later analysis found that HLA-associated TCR beta chains were more clonally expanded and had lower generation probabilities than equally common non-associated chains. The study listed around 160 TCR beta chains as associated with cytomegalovirus. In a later analysis, TCR association rates were found to vary across HLA loci, with the most associated TCRs seen for DRB1 alleles and the fewest for HLA-C alleles. The only immune exposure information available for the cohort was CMV serostatus. Roughly uniform sequencing depth across donors was assumed in presence/absence analyses, although this assumption may not hold. Strong co-occurrence of HLA alleles, especially DR and DQ, made assigning TCR associations to individual alleles difficult. In vitro tests confirmed that a few of the cytomegalovirus-associated TCR beta chains recognize cytomegalovirus antigens. A later genetic analysis reported fewer N-insertions in productive TCRs among donors in an Asian-associated ancestry cluster than the roughly 670-donor mean. Cytomegalovirus status was reported to be diagnosed by the classifier with high specificity and sensitivity in both the original and validation cohorts. HLA typing was unavailable for some donors at each locus, so association tests used only the typed subset. A further reported finding was that TCR beta sequences accurately predicted the HLA-A and HLA-B alleles for most subjects in the first cohort. A later analysis found that most CMV-associated TCR beta chains appeared HLA-restricted, with HLA associations seemingly driven largely by CMV exposure. A cluster of highly shared sequence variants was judged likely to be a technical artifact of the sequencing pipeline. Approximately 16 rarely observed V segments, including chromosome 9 orphons, were excluded from the earlier analysis of a few hundred of the donors because counts were too low. The authors suggested that the approach could potentially be extended to other disease states and immunological phenotypes. In this cohort, only TCR beta chains were sequenced, and detectable features were limited by the absence of alpha or paired-chain data. Broadly in line with IMGT annotations, most TCR beta V segments showed up in productive rearrangements about 87% or about 30% of the time in an earlier analysis of several hundred of the donors. In a later analysis, 16,951 TCR beta sequences were associated with specific HLA alleles at a false discovery rate of 0.05. Linkage disequilibrium might explain the correlated functional status among segregating V segments, but an unknown experimental factor could not be excluded. According to a later analysis, parvovirus B19, influenza, CMV and Epstein-Barr virus appeared linked to several top co-occurrence clusters. An association between a missense DCLRE1C variant and V-gene and J-gene trimming of TCR beta chains was found in a later genetic analysis and replicated in an independent cohort. Because the 87-base-pair reads could not distinguish some IMGT-functional V segments, including TRBV6-2 and TRBV6-3, those segments were excluded.

The method was the immunoSEQ multiplex PCR assay. The multiplex PCR relied on a mix of 60 forward primers for TCR Vbeta segments and 13 reverse primers for TCR Jbeta segments. The CDR3 region of rearranged TCR beta genes was amplified from genomic DNA with a multiplex PCR assay. On the Illumina HiSeq System, the amplified TCR beta libraries were sequenced as 87-base-pair reads. As for the authors' bioinformatics: A later analysis tallied around 82 million unique TCR beta chains across the 600 to 700 repertoires, and some 10 million of those chains were shared by two or more donors. To remove PCR and sequencing errors, raw reads were error-corrected and collapsed into unique sequences using a nearest-neighbor algorithm that merged closely related sequences. V, D and J gene segments were assigned by aligning CDR3 sequences to IMGT reference sequences. For a sequence to be retained, a match of at least six nucleotides to both a V gene segment and a J gene segment was required. Rearrangements were called productive when the CDR3 lacked stop codons and stayed in frame with V and J; all others were non-productive. Following IMGT convention, CDR3 was defined as the stretch from the second conserved V-encoded cysteine up to the conserved J-encoded phenylalanine. The earlier analysis of fewer than 700 of the donors excluded sequences that lacked an unambiguous match to a single V gene segment. An earlier analysis of roughly 590 of the donors called V segments functional above 56.7% productive rearrangements and segregating when the between-donor standard deviation exceeded 5%. To diagnose cytomegalovirus status from the catalog of TCR beta chain sequences, a statistical classification framework was built. In a later analysis, TCR nucleotide sequences were compared against IMGT/GENE-DB human TR gene sequences so that V and J genes could be assigned. A later analysis assigned CDR3 sequences and most-parsimonious VDJ recombination scenarios with the TCRdist pipeline. In a later analysis, each TCR beta chain was defined by its CDR3 amino acid sequence together with its V-gene family, and reads without a unique V-gene family were excluded. As a way to deal with suspected cross-contamination and a sequencing artifact, a later analysis dropped 500 to 700 nucleotide sequences that were highly shared and had low generation probability. A later analysis calculated a clonal expansion index for each public chain from normalized within-repertoire ranks of inferred template counts. In a later analysis, generation probabilities were computed using a VDJ recombination model fitted to out-of-frame rearrangements, and the results were checked against IGoR. Hypergeometric tests were used in a later analysis to score TCR-TCR, TCR-HLA and TCR-CMV co-occurrence, with a repertoire-size bias correction applied to the TCR pairs. To estimate false discovery rates, a later analysis permuted the HLA or CMV assignments 20 times. A later analysis grouped co-occurring TCRs with DBSCAN, adding TCRdist sequence similarity when clustering within HLA-allele-positive subsets. Co-occurrence clustering excluded repertoires with fewer than 30,000 or more than 120,000 public chains, plus five with anomalous nucleotide sharing. Imported from immuneACCESS, the table was reduced by TCRdb to in-frame sequences with V and J called. These copies leave out some clones; in studies compared against another copy, an unresolved V gene accounts for under half, and the cause of the remainder is not known. The DNA was the basis for D and trimming; V, J and clone size are from that table. This sample is represented by about 110,000 clones; about 81% of them were singletons. Of the sample, less than 3% is held by the ten largest clones.

The cohort was made up of around 720 healthy bone marrow donors. At the time of sampling, every cohort member was nominally healthy, though immune exposures that went unrecorded were likely present. The donor tested CMV seropositive and was one of the 289 seropositive cohort members. Each donor provided a peripheral blood sample, and peripheral blood mononuclear cells were used for TCR beta sequencing. Genomic DNA was extracted from the blood cell samples with the Qiagen DNeasy Blood Extraction Kit. About this clone: It lacks a known antigen. Nothing much larger sits one base from this clone, and base qualities are not available.

The CDR3 contains 13 residues, cysteine and phenylalanine counted. Here the CDR3 DNA is all that survives: 39 bases in frame from base 1. The germline V gene yields MNHEY for CDR1 and SVGAGI for CDR2. Sequencing was performed on PBMCs. Here the chain combines TRBV6-5 and TRBJ2-3; 9 central bases correspond to TRBD2. The sequence was collected from a male donor in good health and CMV-seropositive. The DNA reads TGTGTAGCGGGAGTGGGGAGCACAGATACGCAGTATTTT. The translation is CVAGVGSTDTQYF.